This T cell receptor beta chain comes out of a study of cytomegalovirus exposure and HLA in healthy donors. V dropped 8 bases and J dropped 2 bases, with 22 bases sitting between them. Germline V gene data show CDR1 as ENHRY and CDR2 as SYGVKD. The length of the CDR3 is 16 residues. PCR used 60 Vbeta primers and 13 Jbeta primers. Assay: immunoSEQ multiplex PCR; the TCRdb copy retains only in-frame clones and omits some. This table holds 150,000 to 200,000 clones, approximately 85% found once. The V gene is TRBV10-3, the J gene TRBJ2-7; tentatively, D is TRBD1 (6 bases). The source of this sequence is a man between 18 and 29 years old in good health and CMV-seropositive. The sample taken for sequencing was PBMCs. For the CDR3, the DNA is TGTGCCATCGGCCAACAACAGGGAAGCAGGACCTACGAGCAGTACTTC. It codes for CAIGQQQGSRTYEQYF.